This T cell receptor (beta chain) was captured in a study of T cell responses to AZD1222 COVID-19 vaccine. Assay used: immunoSEQ multiplex PCR; TCRdb lists only in-frame clones, some missing. The sample yields about 180,000 clones, 90% to 95% seen once. Second-dose timings of about 4 or about 12 weeks were pooled. Regarding this clone: Its antigen remains unknown.

Study observations and caveats: Spike as a whole was targeted by vaccine-associated CD4 TCRs, dominant at 160-218 and 743-854. Spike-specific TCR breadth and depth were elevated following two AZD1222 doses. Repertoires in all cases were sampled only once the peak T cell response had passed.

The specimen was peripheral blood, collected 28 days after the second AZD1222 dose. This receptor was taken from an adult who received the AZD1222 COVID-19 vaccine.

The CDR3 sequence: CASSPAITGVGQPQHF. The CDR3 DNA reads as TGTGCCAGCAGCCCCGCCATAACAGGGGTAGGTCAGCCCCAGCATTTT. The chain uses TRBV7-8 and TRBJ1-5, with 7 bases aligning to TRBD1. The length of the CDR3 is 16 residues. In germline, CDR1 is SGHVS, CDR2 FQNEAQ. Trimming took 5 bases from V and 6 from J; bases not matched to a gene: 13.